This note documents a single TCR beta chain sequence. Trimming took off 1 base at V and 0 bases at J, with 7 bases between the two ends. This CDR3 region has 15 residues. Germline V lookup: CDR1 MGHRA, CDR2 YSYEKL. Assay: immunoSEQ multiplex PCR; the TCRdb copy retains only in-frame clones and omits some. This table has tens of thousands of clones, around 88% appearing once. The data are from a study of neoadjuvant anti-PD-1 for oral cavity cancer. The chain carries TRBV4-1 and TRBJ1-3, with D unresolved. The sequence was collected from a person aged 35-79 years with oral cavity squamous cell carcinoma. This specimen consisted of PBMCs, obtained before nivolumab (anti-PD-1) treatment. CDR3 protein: CASSQGRLSGNTIYF. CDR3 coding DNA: TGCGCCAGCAGCCAAGGGCGCCTCTCTGGAAACACCATATATTTT.